The 16 T cell receptor beta chains in this list originate from one sample, sequenced in a study of shared clonotypes between healthy human individuals. The naive CD8 fraction comprised CD45RO-negative cells positively selected for CCR7 and excluded terminally differentiated effector memory CD45RA+ cells. Assay used: immunoSEQ multiplex PCR; TCRdb lists only in-frame clones, some missing. The profile shows 1.5 million to 2.5 million clones, around 96% of them singletons. Sequences were obtained from naive CD8+ T cells sorted from blood. These receptors all come from a man younger than 35 in good health.

This chain connects TRBV27 to TRBJ1-1, with 8 bases identical to TRBD1. Unmatched junction bases numbered 4, after V lost 4 bases and J lost 3 bases. Germline assignment: CDR1 MNHEY and CDR2 SMNVEV (reference sequence). The CDR3 extends over 14 amino acids. The CDR3 sequence: CASSSDRDYTEAFF. Written as DNA, the CDR3 is TGTGCCAGCAGTTCGGACAGGGATTACACTGAAGCTTTCTTT.

This chain joins TRBV7-9 and TRBJ2-1, with 11 bases identical to TRBD2. The junction had 6 bases not matched to a gene; V was cut back by 3 bases and J by 5 bases. Germline V CDR1 and CDR2: SEHNR, FQNEAQ (reference sequence). This CDR3 has 16 residues. The CDR3 DNA follows: TGTGCCAGCAGCTTCAAGGGACTAGCGGTCGACAATGAGCAGTTCTTC. Translation: CASSFKGLAVDNEQFF. Using reference TRBV7-9 and TRBJ2-1 for the parts outside the CDR3, the full variable domain is DTGVSQNPRHKITKRGQNVTFRCDPISEHNRLYWYRQTLGQGPEFLTYFQNEAQLEKSRLLSDRFSAERPKGSFSTLEIQRTEQGDSAMYLCASSFKGLAVDNEQFFGPGTRLTVL.

The chain carries TRBV5-6 and TRBJ2-7, with D tentatively TRBD1 (5 bases). The CDR3 is 14 amino acids. Trimming took 6 bases from V and 5 from J, leaving 18 bases between them. Germline assignment: CDR1 SGHDT and CDR2 YYEEEE. CDR3 nucleotides: TGTGCCAGCATGGAAATAGGGGCGCTCAACGAGCAGTACTTC. Translation: CASMEIGALNEQYF.

The V call is TRBV10-1, the J call TRBJ1-1, with no clear D. The CDR3 totals 15 residues. Trimming took 0 bases from V and 3 from J, leaving 11 bases between them. CDR1 is WNHNN and CDR2 is SYGVQD in the germline V gene (reference sequence). Written as DNA, the CDR3 is TGCGCCAGCAGTGAGTCTGCAGATTGGGACACTGAAGCTTTCTTT. Its protein is CASSESADWDTEAFF.

The J gene is TRBJ2-7, the V gene TRBV15, with 8 bases fitting TRBD1. Germline V gene sequence: CDR1 LNHNV, CDR2 YYDKDF (reference sequence). Trimming removed 4 bases from V and 2 bases from J; junction bases left unmatched: 10. The CDR3 has 16 residues. The CDR3 loop is CATSKGRTGLAYEQYF. DNA of the CDR3: TGTGCCACCAGCAAAGGAAGGACAGGGCTGGCCTACGAGCAGTACTTC. Full variable domain (remainder filled in from reference TRBV15 and TRBJ2-7): DAMVIQNPRYQVTQFGKPVTLSCSQTLNHNVMYWYQQKSSQAPKLLFHYYDKDFNNEADTPDNFQSRRPNTSFCFLDIRSPGLGDTAMYLCATSKGRTGLAYEQYFGPGTRLTVT.

About this clone itself: At the DNA level, this CDR3 is encoded by other sequences in the same sample as well. This chain connects TRBV4-3 to TRBJ2-7, with D perhaps TRBD1 or TRBD2 (6 bases each). The CDR3 is made up of 13 amino acids. With 0 bases removed from V and 5 bases from J, the gap between germline ends came to 8 bases. Germline V gene lookup returns CDR1 LGHNA and CDR2 YSLEER. In nucleotides, the CDR3 is TGCGCCAGCAGCCAAGACGGGGGCCACGAGCAGTACTTC. Translation gives CASSQDGGHEQYF.

This chain links TRBV7-2 with TRBJ2-5; 8 bases match TRBD1. CDR3 length: 14 residues. The germline V gene encodes CDR1 SGHTA and CDR2 FQGNSA. J was trimmed by 1 base and V by 5 bases; bases with no gene match: 3. The CDR3 sequence is CASSATGVQETQYF. As DNA, the CDR3 is TGTGCCAGCAGCGCGACAGGGGTCCAAGAGACCCAGTACTTC.

The chain uses TRBV4-1 and TRBJ2-5; D gene unclear. V shed 1 base and J shed 4 bases, with 10 bases lying between them. There are 14 residues in the CDR3. Germline CDR1 reads MGHRA; CDR2 reads YSYEKL. CDR3 protein: CASSQVGRGETQYF. In DNA form, the CDR3 reads TGCGCCAGCAGCCAAGTGGGCAGAGGAGAGACCCAGTACTTC.

Turning to this clone: This specimen includes other DNA sequences encoding the same CDR3. The rearrangement uses TRBV30 and TRBJ2-7; no clear D gene. The germline V gene has CDR1 GTSNPN and CDR2 SVGIG (reference sequence). The CDR3 extends over 13 amino acids. V shed 2 bases and J shed 0 bases, with 8 bases lying between them. CDR3 protein: CAWSLGDSYEQYF. The CDR3 DNA follows: TGTGCCTGGAGTCTCGGAGACTCCTACGAGCAGTACTTC.

The chain couples TRBV15 to TRBJ1-2; maybe TRBD1 (5 bases). This CDR3 has 17 amino acids. Germline V gene lookup returns CDR1 LNHNV and CDR2 YYDKDF (reference sequence). V lost 0 bases to trimming and J lost 4 bases, with 18 bases between them. DNA of the CDR3: TGTGCCACCAGCAGAGATCGATCCCTTGAGGGACGCTATGGCTACACCTTC. This gives the protein CATSRDRSLEGRYGYTF.

Worth noting for this clone: The same CDR3 is also encoded by other DNA sequences in this sample. The chain is built from TRBV6-1 and TRBJ1-1; D possibly corresponds to TRBD1 (5 bases). Germline CDR1 is MNHNS and CDR2 is SASEGT. There are 14 residues in the CDR3. Trimming left V 0 bases short and J 0 bases short, with 5 bases between. The CDR3 DNA reads as TGTGCCAGCAGTGAAGCGGGGCTGAACACTGAAGCTTTCTTT. It encodes CASSEAGLNTEAFF.

V is TRBV9 and J is TRBJ1-1; 7 bases match TRBD1. J was trimmed by 0 bases and V by 4 bases; bases with no gene match: 6. Germline lookup yields CDR1 SGDLS and CDR2 YYNGEE. The length of the CDR3 is 15 residues. CDR3 amino acids: CASSPRTGLNTEAFF. CDR3 DNA sequence: TGTGCCAGCAGCCCACGGACAGGTTTGAACACTGAAGCTTTCTTT.

The chain combines TRBV5-4 with TRBJ2-7, with D perhaps matching TRBD1 or TRBD2 (5 bases each). This CDR3 is 14 amino acids long. V was trimmed by 3 bases and J by 2 bases, leaving 12 bases between them. Germline assignment: CDR1 SGHNT and CDR2 YYREEE (reference sequence). The CDR3 region is CASSSPEGPYEQYF. CDR3 nucleotide sequence: TGTGCCAGCAGCTCCCCTGAGGGGCCCTACGAGCAGTACTTC.

CDR3 residues: CASSVGPHEGDKLFF. The CDR3 coding sequence is TGTGCCAGCAGCGTAGGCCCTCATGAAGGGGATAAACTGTTTTTT. This sequence joins TRBV9 and TRBJ1-4, with a tentative D call TRBD1 (5 bases). The CDR3 sequence is 15 residues long. Germline V gives CDR1 SGDLS, CDR2 YYNGEE. Trimming stripped 0 bases from V and 11 bases from J, with 17 bases between.

For the CDR3, the DNA is TGCGCCAGCAGCCATCCCAGCTATGATTTAGCAGCCTGGGATGAGCAGTTCTTC. Encoded protein: CASSHPSYDLAAWDEQFF. This chain links TRBV4-3 with TRBJ2-1; D not resolved. V was clipped by 3 bases and J by 8 bases, with 26 bases between them. The CDR3 length is 18 residues. Germline V gene lookup returns CDR1 LGHNA and CDR2 YSLEER.

The gene calls are TRBV29-1 and TRBJ2-5; possible D gene TRBD1, 6 bases. Germline CDR1 reads SQVTM; CDR2 reads ANQGSEA. This CDR3 contains 14 residues. Deletions cut 1 base from V and 5 bases from J, with 14 bases between. CDR3 loop: CSVEVSTGWETQYF. The DNA of the CDR3 is TGCAGCGTTGAAGTCTCGACAGGTTGGGAGACCCAGTACTTC.